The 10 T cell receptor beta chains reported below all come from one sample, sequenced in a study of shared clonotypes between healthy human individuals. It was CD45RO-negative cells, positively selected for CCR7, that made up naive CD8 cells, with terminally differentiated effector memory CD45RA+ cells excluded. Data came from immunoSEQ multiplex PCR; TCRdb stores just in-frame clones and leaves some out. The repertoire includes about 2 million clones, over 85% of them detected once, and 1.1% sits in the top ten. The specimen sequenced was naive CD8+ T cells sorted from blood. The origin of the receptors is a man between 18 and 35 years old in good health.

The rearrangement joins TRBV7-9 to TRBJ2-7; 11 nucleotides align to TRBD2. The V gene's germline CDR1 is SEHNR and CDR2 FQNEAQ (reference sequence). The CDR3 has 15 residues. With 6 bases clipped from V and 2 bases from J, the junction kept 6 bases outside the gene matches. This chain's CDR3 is CASRPETSGTYEQYF. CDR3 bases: TGTGCCAGCAGACCTGAGACTAGCGGGACCTACGAGCAGTACTTC.

In DNA form, the CDR3 reads TGTGCCAGCAGCCCTAGCGGGTCTGGGGAGCTGTTTTTT. Translating gives CASSPSGSGELFF. The chain carries TRBV5-4 and TRBJ2-2; 8 bases are shared with TRBD2. V gave up 4 bases and J gave up 8 bases; unmatched junction bases: 4. CDR1 is SGHNT, CDR2 YYREEE, per germline (reference sequence). This CDR3 spans 13 amino acids. The full variable domain, its missing parts supplied by reference TRBV5-4 and TRBJ2-2, is ETGVTQSPTHLIKTRGQQVTLRCSSQSGHNTVSWYQQALGQGPQFIFQYYREEENGRGNFPPRFSGLQFPNYSSELNVNALELDDSALYLCASSPSGSGELFFGEGSRLTVL.

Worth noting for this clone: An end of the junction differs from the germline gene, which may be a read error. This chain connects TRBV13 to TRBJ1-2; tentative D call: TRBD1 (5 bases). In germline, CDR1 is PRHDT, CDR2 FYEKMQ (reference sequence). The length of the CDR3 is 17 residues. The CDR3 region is CASSLGRGTRLSEGYTF. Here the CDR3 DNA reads TGTGCCAGCAGCCTAGGACGAGGGACCCGGTTATCGGAAGGCTACACCTTC.

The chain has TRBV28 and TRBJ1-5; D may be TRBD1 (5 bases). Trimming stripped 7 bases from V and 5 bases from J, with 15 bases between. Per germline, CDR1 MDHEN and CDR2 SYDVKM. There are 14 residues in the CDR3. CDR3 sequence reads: CASNEGRNYQPQHF. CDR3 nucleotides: TGTGCCAGCAATGAGGGGCGGAATTATCAGCCCCAGCATTTT.

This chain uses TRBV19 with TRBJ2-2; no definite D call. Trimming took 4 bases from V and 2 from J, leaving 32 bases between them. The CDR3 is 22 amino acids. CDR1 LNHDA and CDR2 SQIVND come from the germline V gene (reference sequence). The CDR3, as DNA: TGTGCCAGTAGTAAGACCCCTCTTTGGGCCGTGCCCAGTATCGATAACACCGGGGAGCTGTTTTTT. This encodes CASSKTPLWAVPSIDNTGELFF.

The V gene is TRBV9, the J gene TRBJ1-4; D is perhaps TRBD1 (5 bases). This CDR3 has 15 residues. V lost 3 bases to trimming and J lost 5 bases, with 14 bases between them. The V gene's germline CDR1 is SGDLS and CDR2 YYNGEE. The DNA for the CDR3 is TGTGCCAGCAGCGATTTCGGGACTGACAATGAAAAACTGTTTTTT. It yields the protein CASSDFGTDNEKLFF.

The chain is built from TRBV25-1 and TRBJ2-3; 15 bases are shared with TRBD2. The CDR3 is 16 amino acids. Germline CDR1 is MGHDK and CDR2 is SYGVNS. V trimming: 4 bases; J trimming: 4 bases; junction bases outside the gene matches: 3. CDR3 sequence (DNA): TGTGCCAGCAGTGGAGGACTAGCGGGGGGGCCAGATACGCAGTATTTT. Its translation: CASSGGLAGGPDTQYF.

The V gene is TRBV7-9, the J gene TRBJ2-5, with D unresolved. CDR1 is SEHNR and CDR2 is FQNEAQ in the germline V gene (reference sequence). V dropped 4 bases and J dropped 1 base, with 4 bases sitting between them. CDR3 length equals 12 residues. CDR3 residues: CASSSIQETQYF. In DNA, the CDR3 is TGTGCCAGCAGCTCAATCCAAGAGACCCAGTACTTC.

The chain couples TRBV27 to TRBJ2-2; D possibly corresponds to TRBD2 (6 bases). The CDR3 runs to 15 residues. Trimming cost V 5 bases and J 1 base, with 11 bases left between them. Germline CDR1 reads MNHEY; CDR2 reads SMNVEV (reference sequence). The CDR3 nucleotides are TGTGCCAGCAGTCCACGGACTAAGAACACCGGGGAGCTGTTTTTT. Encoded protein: CASSPRTKNTGELFF.

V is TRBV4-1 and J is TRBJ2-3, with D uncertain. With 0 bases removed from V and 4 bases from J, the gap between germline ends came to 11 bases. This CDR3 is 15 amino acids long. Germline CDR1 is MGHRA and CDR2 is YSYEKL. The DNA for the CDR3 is TGCGCCAGCAGCCAAGATTTCGATTTCTCAGATACGCAGTATTTT. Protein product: CASSQDFDFSDTQYF.